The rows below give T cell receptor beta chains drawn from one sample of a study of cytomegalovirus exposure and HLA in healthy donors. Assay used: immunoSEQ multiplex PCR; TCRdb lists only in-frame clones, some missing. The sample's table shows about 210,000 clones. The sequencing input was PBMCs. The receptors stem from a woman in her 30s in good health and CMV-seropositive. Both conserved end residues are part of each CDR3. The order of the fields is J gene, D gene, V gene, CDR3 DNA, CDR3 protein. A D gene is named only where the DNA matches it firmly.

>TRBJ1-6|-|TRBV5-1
TGCGCCAGCAGCTTGTCAGGGGAGAGCTATAATTCACCCCTCCACTTT
CASSLSGESYNSPLHF
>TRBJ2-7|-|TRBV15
TGTGCCACCAGGTCCTACAGTACCTACGAGCAGTACTTC
CATRSYSTYEQYF
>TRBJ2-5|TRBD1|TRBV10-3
TGTGCCACCGGACAGGCCCCAGAGACCCAGTACTTC
CATGQAPETQYF
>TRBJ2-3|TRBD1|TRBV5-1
TGCGCCAGCAGCCGGAAGACAGGGGTTCTTCAGGCAGATACGCAGTATTTT
CASSRKTGVLQADTQYF
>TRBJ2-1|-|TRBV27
TGTGCCAGCAGTTTCGACAGAAGCTCCTACAATGAGCAGTTCTTC
CASSFDRSSYNEQFF
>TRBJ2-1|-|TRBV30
TGTGCCTGGAGTGTACTGGTCGGACTACCGAGCTCCTACAATGAGCAGTTCTTC
CAWSVLVGLPSSYNEQFF
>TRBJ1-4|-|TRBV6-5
TGTGCCAGCAGTGCCCGTAGGGGGGAAAAACTGTTTTTT
CASSARRGEKLFF
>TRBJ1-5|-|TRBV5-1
TGCGCCAGCAGCCCCGGGGGAGGTTCCAATCAGCCCCAGCATTTT
CASSPGGGSNQPQHF
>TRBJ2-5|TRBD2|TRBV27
TGTGCCAGCAGTTTATGGGGGGGGCAAGAGACCCAGTACTTC
CASSLWGGQETQYF
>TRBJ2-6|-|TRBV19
TGTGCCAGTAGTATACGACTTCCTCCTGGGGCCAACGTCCTGACTTTC
CASSIRLPPGANVLTF
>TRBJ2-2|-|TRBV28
TGTGCCAGCAGTCCAGGGGTTTTTACCGGGGAGCTGTTTTTT
CASSPGVFTGELFF
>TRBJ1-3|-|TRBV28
TGTGCCAGCACCCAACCCCCAGTGTCTGGAAACACCATATATTTT
CASTQPPVSGNTIYF
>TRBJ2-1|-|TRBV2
TGTGCCAGCGGCACACAGTACAATGAGCAGTTCTTC
CASGTQYNEQFF
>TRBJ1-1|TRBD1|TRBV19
TGTGCCAGTAACTCCTGGGACAGAAACACTGAAGCTTTCTTT
CASNSWDRNTEAFF
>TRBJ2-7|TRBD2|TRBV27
TGTGCCAGCACCCCCACCGGGACTAGCGTGTTCTACGAGCAGTACTTC
CASTPTGTSVFYEQYF
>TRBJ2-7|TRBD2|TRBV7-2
TGTGCCAGCAGTTCCGCCGGGGGGAACGAGCAGTACTTC
CASSSAGGNEQYF
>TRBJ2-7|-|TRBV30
TGTGCCTGTGCCCAAAGAAGCTACTCCTACGAGCAGTACTTC
CACAQRSYSYEQYF
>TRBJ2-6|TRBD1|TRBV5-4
TGTGCCAGCAGCTTAAGACAGGGGGCTACTGGGGCCAACGTCCTGACTTTC
CASSLRQGATGANVLTF
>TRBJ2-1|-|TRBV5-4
TGTGCCAGCAAACGGGGGTACAATGAGCAGTTCTTC
CASKRGYNEQFF
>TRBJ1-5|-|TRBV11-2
TGTGCCAGCAGCTTAGGGGGCCGTAGCAATCAGCCCCAGCATTTT
CASSLGGRSNQPQHF
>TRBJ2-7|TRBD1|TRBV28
TGTGCCAGCAGTGATGGAGACAGGGGGCACTACGAGCAGTACTTC
CASSDGDRGHYEQYF
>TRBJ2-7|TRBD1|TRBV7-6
TGTGCCAGCAGTTCCTTGACAGGGAACTCCTACGAGCAGTACTTC
CASSSLTGNSYEQYF
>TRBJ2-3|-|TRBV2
TGTGCCAGCAGTTCCCCCGACTCCGGGGGTACTATCACAGATACGCAGTATTTT
CASSSPDSGGTITDTQYF
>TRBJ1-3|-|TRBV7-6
TGTGCCAGCAGCTTAGAAATTGGGGCGGAAGGAAACACCATATATTTT
CASSLEIGAEGNTIYF
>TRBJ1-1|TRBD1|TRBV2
TGTGCCAGCAGTGAGGCCACAGGGGGCGATGAAGCTTTCTTT
CASSEATGGDEAFF
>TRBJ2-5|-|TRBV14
TGTGCCAGCAGCCAAGTTGGGGGGGCCCTCCACCTAGGGACCCAGTACTTC
CASSQVGGALHLGTQYF
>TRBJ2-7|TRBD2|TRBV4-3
TGCGCCAGCAGCCAATGGACAGCGGGACTAGCGGTTTACGAGCAGTACTTC
CASSQWTAGLAVYEQYF
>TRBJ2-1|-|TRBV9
TGTGCCAGCAGCGCAGACATTGGTAGGGGAAACAATGAGCAGTTCTTC
CASSADIGRGNNEQFF
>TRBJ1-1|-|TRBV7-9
TGTGCCAGCAGCTTTGAGGGGGGGAATGCTTTCTTT
CASSFEGGNAFF
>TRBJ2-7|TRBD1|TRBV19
TGTGCCAGTAGTGTAACGGGACAGCTTCTCTCCTACGAGCAGTACTTC
CASSVTGQLLSYEQYF
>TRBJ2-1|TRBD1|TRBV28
TGTGCCAGCAGGGGGACAGGGTTCTACAATGAGCAGTTCTTC
CASRGTGFYNEQFF
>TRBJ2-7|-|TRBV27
TGTGCCAGCAGTTTATTAAGCGATAGCTCCTACGAGCAGTACTTC
CASSLLSDSSYEQYF
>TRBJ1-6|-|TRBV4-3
TGCGCCAGCAGCCAAGATGGTGGCAGATATTCACCCCTCCACTTT
CASSQDGGRYSPLHF
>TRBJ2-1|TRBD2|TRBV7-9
TGTGCCAGCAGCTTATCCTTTAGCGGGAAGACGGGCAATGAGCAGTTCTTC
CASSLSFSGKTGNEQFF
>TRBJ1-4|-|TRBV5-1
TGCGCCAGCAGCTTGGCAAGCGGGGGTAATGAAAAACTGTTTTTT
CASSLASGGNEKLFF